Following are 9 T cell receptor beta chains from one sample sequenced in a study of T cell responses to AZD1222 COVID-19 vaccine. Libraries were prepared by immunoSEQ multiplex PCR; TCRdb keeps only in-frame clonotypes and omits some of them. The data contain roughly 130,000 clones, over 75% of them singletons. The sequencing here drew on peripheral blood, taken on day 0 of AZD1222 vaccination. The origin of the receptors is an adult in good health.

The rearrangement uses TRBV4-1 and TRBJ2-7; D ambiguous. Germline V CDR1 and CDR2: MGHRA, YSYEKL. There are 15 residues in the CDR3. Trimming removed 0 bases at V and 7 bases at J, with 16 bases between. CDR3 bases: TGCGCCAGCAGCCAAGATTTGAGCGACCCGTTTGAGCAGTACTTC. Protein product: CASSQDLSDPFEQYF.

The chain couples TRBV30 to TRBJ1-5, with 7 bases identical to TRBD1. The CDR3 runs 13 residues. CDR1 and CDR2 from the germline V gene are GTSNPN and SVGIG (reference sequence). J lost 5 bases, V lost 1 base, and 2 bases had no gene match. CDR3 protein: CAWSEQGYQPQHF. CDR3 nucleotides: TGTGCCTGGAGTGAACAGGGGTATCAGCCCCAGCATTTT.

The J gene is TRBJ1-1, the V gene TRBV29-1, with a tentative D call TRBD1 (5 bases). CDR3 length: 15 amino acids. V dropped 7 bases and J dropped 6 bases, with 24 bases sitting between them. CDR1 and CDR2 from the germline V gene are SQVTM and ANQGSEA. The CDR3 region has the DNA TGCAGCGGATGGGCCGGCGGGGGTACTGGTCCTGAAGCTTTCTTT. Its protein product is CSGWAGGGTGPEAFF.

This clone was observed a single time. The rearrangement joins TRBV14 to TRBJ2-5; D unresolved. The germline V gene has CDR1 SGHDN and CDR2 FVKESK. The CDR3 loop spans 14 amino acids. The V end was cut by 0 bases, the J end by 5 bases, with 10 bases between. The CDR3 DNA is TGTGCCAGCAGCCAAGATTGGGTGACCGAGACCCAGTACTTC. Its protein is CASSQDWVTETQYF.

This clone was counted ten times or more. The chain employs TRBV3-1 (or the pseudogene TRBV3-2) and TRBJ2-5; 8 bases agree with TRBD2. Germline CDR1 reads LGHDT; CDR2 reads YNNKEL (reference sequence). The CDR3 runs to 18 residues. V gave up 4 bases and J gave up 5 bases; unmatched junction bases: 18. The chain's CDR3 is CASSPRRGAGGVGETQYF. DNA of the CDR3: TGTGCCAGCAGCCCCCGGCGGGGGGCGGGAGGTGTTGGGGAGACCCAGTACTTC.

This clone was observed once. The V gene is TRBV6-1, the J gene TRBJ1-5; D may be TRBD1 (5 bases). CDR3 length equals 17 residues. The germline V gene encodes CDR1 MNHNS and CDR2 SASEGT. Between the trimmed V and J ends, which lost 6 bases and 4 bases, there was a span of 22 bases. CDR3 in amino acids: CASSERGSGSGNQPQHF. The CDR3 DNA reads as TGTGCCAGCAGCGAAAGGGGTTCAGGTTCAGGGAATCAGCCCCAGCATTTT.

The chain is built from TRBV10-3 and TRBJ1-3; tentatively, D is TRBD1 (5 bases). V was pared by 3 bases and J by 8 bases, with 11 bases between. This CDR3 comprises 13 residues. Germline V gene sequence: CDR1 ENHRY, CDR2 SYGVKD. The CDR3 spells CAISDHQGDTIYF. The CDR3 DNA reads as TGTGCCATCAGTGATCACCAGGGAGACACCATATATTTT.

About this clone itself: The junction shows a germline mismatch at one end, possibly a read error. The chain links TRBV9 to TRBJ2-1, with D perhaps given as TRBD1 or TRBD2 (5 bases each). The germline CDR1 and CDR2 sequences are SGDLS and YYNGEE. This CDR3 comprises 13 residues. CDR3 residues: CASSPEGRAVGVF. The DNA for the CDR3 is TGTGCCAGCAGCCCCGAGGGACGAGCCGTGGGAGTCTTC.

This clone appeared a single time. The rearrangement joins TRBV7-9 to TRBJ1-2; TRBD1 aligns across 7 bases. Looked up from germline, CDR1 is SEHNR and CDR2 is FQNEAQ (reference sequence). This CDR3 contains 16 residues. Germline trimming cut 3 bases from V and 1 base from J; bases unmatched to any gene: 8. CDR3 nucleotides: TGTGCCAGCAGCTTGGATTGGCCAGGGGGTAACTATGGCTACACCTTC. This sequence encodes CASSLDWPGGNYGYTF.